Following are 4 T cell receptor beta chains from one sample sequenced in a study of cytomegalovirus exposure and HLA in healthy donors. Libraries were prepared by immunoSEQ multiplex PCR; TCRdb keeps only in-frame clonotypes and omits some of them. Counted here are 200,000 to 300,000 clones, 87% occurring once; the ten biggest clones make up more than 10%. What was sequenced was PBMCs. These receptor sequences come from a man between 18 and 29 years old in good health and CMV-seropositive.

The J gene is TRBJ2-7, the V gene TRBV12-5; D is uncertain. The V end lost 7 bases, the J end lost 4 bases, and 5 bases lay between the germline ends. This CDR3 comprises 10 residues. Looked up from germline, CDR1 is LGHNT and CDR2 is FRNRAP. The CDR3, as DNA: TGTGCTAGTGCAAGTTACGAGCAGTACTTC. As protein: CASASYEQYF. The complete variable domain, with remaining parts taken from reference TRBV12-5 and TRBJ2-7, reads DARVTQTPRHKVTEMGQEVTMRCQPILGHNTVFWYRQTMMQGLELLAYFRNRAPLDDSGMPKDRFSAEMPDATLATLKIQPSEPRDSAVYFCASASYEQYFGPGTRLTVT.

The rearrangement links TRBV30 to TRBJ1-4, with 8 bases identical to TRBD1. The CDR3 sequence is 12 residues long. The germline V gene has CDR1 GTSNPN and CDR2 SVGIG (reference sequence). J gave up 14 bases and V 1 base, and 6 bases lay outside the gene matches. The CDR3 DNA is TGTGCCTGGAGTGCACCGGACAGGGTCCTGTTTTTT. It translates to CAWSAPDRVLFF.

The rearrangement uses TRBV6-1 and TRBJ1-1; D might be TRBD1 (6 bases). The CDR3 runs 13 residues. The V gene lost 7 bases and the J gene lost 7 bases, with 16 bases spanning the gap. Germline loops: CDR1 MNHNS, CDR2 SASEGT. The CDR3: CASTTRDTGEAFF. The CDR3 DNA follows: TGTGCCAGCACCACCAGGGACACAGGTGAAGCTTTCTTT.

V usage is TRBV7-2 and J usage is TRBJ2-1, with 8 bases identical to TRBD2. Germline V CDR1 and CDR2: SGHTA, FQGNSA. CDR3 length: 18 residues. After removal of 1 base from V and 9 bases from J, the junction contained 17 bases not matched to a gene. CDR3 nucleotides: TGTGCCAGCAGCTTAGAAGGATTAGCGGGACTGCCTTTGCTTGAGCAGTTCTTC. It codes for CASSLEGLAGLPLLEQFF. The full variable domain, with the rest looked up from reference TRBV7-2 and TRBJ2-1, is GAGVSQSPSNKVTEKGKDVELRCDPISGHTALYWYRQSLGQGLEFLIYFQGNSAPDKSGLPSDRFSAERTGGSVSTLTIQRTQQEDSAVYLCASSLEGLAGLPLLEQFFGPGTRLTVL.